This T cell receptor (beta chain) derives from a study of human T cells and chemical hapten exposure. For the study at large: Slight volume differences across pooled libraries mainly accounted for varying per-sample TCR yields.

Time point specified: patch test 1, 2 weeks after DPC sensitization. The treatment here: therapeutic diphenylcyclopropenone sensitization with weekly scalp DPC. Extraction yielded total RNA from whole blood (unfractionated). J gave up 4 bases and V 0 bases, and 3 bases lay outside the gene matches. This CDR3 comprises 14 residues. Germline V gene data show CDR1 as SGHRS and CDR2 as YFSETQ. What the library attached to individual cDNA molecules were unique molecular identifiers. One entry per CDR3 protein, called by TCRdb with MiXCR from the RACE reads. The table has 39,000 or so distinct CDR3 sequences, just under 4% seen once.

The specimen comprised whole blood, sampled in connection with sensitization to the hapten diphenylcyclopropenone (DPC). The TCR originated in a man in his fifties or sixties with alopecia areata. Some clones in this sample may be carry-over from other donors' samples. The chain uses TRBV5-1 and TRBJ1-1, with TRBD1 matching 7 bases. CDR3 DNA: TGCGCCAGCAGCTTGGAGGGGGCGGGCACTGAAGCTTTCTTT. Translating gives CASSLEGAGTEAFF. Full variable domain (missing parts from reference TRBV5-1 and TRBJ1-1): KAGVTQTPRYLIKTRGQQVTLSCSPISGHRSVSWYQQTPGQGLQFLFEYFSETQRNKGNFPGRFSGRQFSNSRSEMNVSTLELGDSALYLCASSLEGAGTEAFFGQGTRLTVV.